What follows is one TCR beta chain and its context. Its antigen is still unknown. With 60 Vbeta and 13 Jbeta primers, the PCR was carried out. TCRdb's table, derived via immunoSEQ multiplex PCR, lists solely in-frame clones and lacks some. The sample lists about 140,000 clones; 61% were seen once. This sample is drawn from a study of cytomegalovirus exposure and HLA in healthy donors. Overall study findings and caveats: In vitro, three CMV-associated chains proved specific for CMV antigens.

V was cut by 3 bases and J by 0 bases, with 6 bases left in between. This CDR3 comprises 13 residues. Germline V gives CDR1 WSHSY, CDR2 SAAADI. The chain uses TRBV10-2 and TRBJ2-7; D is ambiguous. The sequence was collected from a male donor in good health and CMV-seronegative. Sequencing was carried out using PBMCs. CDR3 in DNA: TGCGCCAGCAGTGACCCCAGCTCCTACGAGCAGTACTTC. Amino acid sequence: CASSDPSSYEQYF.